The rows below give T cell receptor beta chains drawn from one sample of a study of siplizumab effects on memory and regulatory T cells. TCRdb's table, derived via immunoSEQ multiplex PCR, lists solely in-frame clones and lacks some. The table records around 95,000 clones, around 90% of them present only once. Material for sequencing was CD4+ T cells sorted from blood. Receptors were obtained from a human donor in good health. CDR3s include the opening cysteine and the closing phenylalanine or tryptophan. A D gene is named only where the DNA matches it firmly. Only some rows state a clone size, as once, few, many or a class for expanded clones.

D	size	V	J	CDR3	DNA
TRBD1	-	TRBV7-2	TRBJ1-5	CASSFGTGDSNQPQHF	TGTGCCAGCAGTTTTGGGACAGGAGATAGCAATCAGCCCCAGCATTTT
-	once	TRBV7-9	TRBJ1-1	CASSLPLTTYTEAFF	TGTGCCAGCAGCTTACCCCTTACTACTTACACTGAAGCTTTCTTT
-	-	TRBV5-1	TRBJ2-3	CASSQGGSTDTQYF	TGCGCCAGCAGCCAGGGGGGGAGCACAGATACGCAGTATTTT
-	-	TRBV7-2	TRBJ1-3	CASSLVRRVGNTIYF	TGTGCCAGCAGCTTAGTTCGCAGGGTTGGAAACACCATATATTTT
-	-	TRBV27	TRBJ1-6	CASSLSERVLGNSPLHF	TGTGCCAGCAGTTTATCCGAACGGGTGTTGGGGAATTCACCCCTCCACTTT
-	-	TRBV29-1	TRBJ1-2	CSVEDLRSRTPLNYGYTF	TGCAGCGTTGAAGATCTTCGGTCCAGGACACCGCTTAACTATGGCTACACCTTC
-	-	TRBV6-6	TRBJ1-1	CASSYPGAEAFF	TGTGCCAGCAGTTACCCCGGCGCTGAAGCTTTCTTT
-	-	TRBV6-5	TRBJ1-4	CASSTDLNEKLFF	TGTGCCAGCAGTACAGACCTTAATGAAAAACTGTTTTTT
-	few	TRBV28	TRBJ2-1	CASSSTAQNEQFF	TGTGCCAGCAGTTCGACAGCCCAGAATGAGCAGTTCTTC
TRBD1	-	TRBV19	TRBJ1-5	CATRGQVFSNQPQHF	TGTGCCACCCGGGGACAGGTTTTTAGCAATCAGCCCCAGCATTTT
-	-	TRBV19	TRBJ2-2	CASSIMTLPNTGELFF	TGTGCCAGTAGTATAATGACCTTACCGAACACCGGGGAGCTGTTTTTT
-	-	TRBV15	TRBJ2-5	CATSRDPGAGDRTQYF	TGTGCCACCAGCAGAGACCCCGGGGCCGGTGATCGGACCCAGTACTTC
TRBD1	-	TRBV7-9	TRBJ2-2	CASSLGDRETGELFF	TGTGCCAGCAGCTTAGGGGACAGGGAGACCGGGGAGCTGTTTTTT
TRBD1	-	TRBV10-3	TRBJ1-2	CAIRSSTGIGYTF	TGTGCCATCAGATCCTCGACAGGGATAGGCTACACCTTC
-	-	TRBV5-1	TRBJ2-3	CASSPQGGSTDTQYF	TGCGCCAGCAGCCCTCAGGGGGGTAGCACAGATACGCAGTATTTT
-	-	TRBV30	TRBJ2-7	CAWSDIARGFLYEQYF	TGTGCCTGGAGTGATATTGCCCGGGGATTTTTATACGAGCAGTACTTC
-	-	TRBV4-1	TRBJ1-2	CASSPEGYPYGYTF	TGCGCCAGCAGCCCGGAGGGGTACCCCTATGGCTACACCTTC
-	-	TRBV5-4	TRBJ2-2	CASSLEGTLNTGELFF	TGTGCCAGCAGCTTGGAAGGGACACTTAACACCGGGGAGCTGTTTTTT
-	-	TRBV10-3	TRBJ2-3	CAISDSRNSGGGPDTQYF	TGTGCCATCAGTGACTCGAGAAATTCCGGTGGGGGCCCAGATACGCAGTATTTT
-	-	TRBV30	TRBJ1-6	CAWTNHGRGSPLHF	TGTGCCTGGACGAACCACGGAAGGGGGTCACCCCTCCACTTT
TRBD1	-	TRBV9	TRBJ2-7	CASSVVGQGSSEQYF	TGTGCCAGCAGCGTAGTGGGACAGGGGTCTAGCGAGCAGTACTTC
TRBD1	-	TRBV2	TRBJ1-6	CASSPGQGNSSPLHF	TGTGCCAGCAGCCCGGGACAGGGGAATAGTTCACCCCTCCACTTT
-	-	TRBV12-5	TRBJ2-5	CASGLVGVEETQYF	TGTGCTAGTGGTTTGGTTGGGGTTGAAGAGACCCAGTACTTC
-	-	TRBV7-9	TRBJ2-3	CASSSQGNTDTQYF	TGTGCCAGCAGCTCTCAGGGAAACACAGATACGCAGTATTTT
TRBD1	-	TRBV5-1	TRBJ1-2	CASSLPGQGAGGYTF	TGCGCCAGCAGCTTGCCGGGACAGGGGGCTGGGGGCTACACCTTC
TRBD2	once	TRBV27	TRBJ2-3	CASRRLAGAGDTQYF	TGTGCCAGCAGAAGACTAGCGGGGGCTGGGGATACGCAGTATTTT
-	-	TRBV11-2	TRBJ2-5	CASSRLETQYF	TGTGCCAGCAGCCGTCTAGAGACCCAGTACTTC
-	-	TRBV7-9	TRBJ2-5	CASSFFSGAGETQYF	TGTGCCAGCAGCTTCTTTTCCGGGGCAGGAGAGACCCAGTACTTC
-	-	TRBV2	TRBJ2-1	CASRKTRGGVYNEQFF	TGTGCCAGCCGGAAAACTAGGGGGGGTGTCTACAATGAGCAGTTCTTC
-	-	TRBV7-9	TRBJ2-3	CASSPWTRLDTQYF	TGTGCCAGCAGCCCGTGGACCCGATTAGATACGCAGTATTTT
-	-	TRBV18	TRBJ1-3	CASSPAGSSGNTIYF	TGTGCCAGCTCACCAGCGGGAAGCTCTGGAAACACCATATATTTT
-	-	TRBV7-3	TRBJ1-1	CASSPGARDTEAFF	TGTGCCAGCAGCCCAGGGGCTAGAGACACTGAAGCTTTCTTT
TRBD1	-	TRBV6-5	TRBJ1-6	CASSTGAQFNSPLHF	TGTGCCAGCAGCACAGGGGCGCAGTTTAATTCACCCCTCCACTTT
-	-	TRBV7-9	TRBJ2-3	CASSLMSPDTQYF	TGTGCCAGCAGCTTAATGTCTCCAGATACGCAGTATTTT
-	-	TRBV7-2	TRBJ1-5	CASSSEGGRGQPQHF	TGTGCCAGCAGCTCGGAAGGGGGTAGGGGTCAGCCCCAGCATTTT
TRBD1	-	TRBV5-4	TRBJ2-7	CASSLGGQGAYEQYF	TGTGCCAGCAGCTTGGGGGGACAGGGGGCCTACGAGCAGTACTTC
-	-	TRBV7-2	TRBJ1-3	CASSLVQLISGNTIYF	TGTGCCAGCAGCTTAGTTCAGCTAATCTCTGGAAACACCATATATTTT
-	-	TRBV19	TRBJ2-7	CASAPVGPPLYEQYF	TGTGCCAGCGCCCCGGTTGGCCCACCCCTCTACGAGCAGTACTTC
TRBD2	-	TRBV7-6	TRBJ2-5	CASSYPWRGAGETQYF	TGTGCCAGCAGCTACCCATGGCGGGGGGCGGGGGAGACCCAGTACTTC
-	-	TRBV7-2	TRBJ2-3	CASRQEGDTQYF	TGTGCCAGCAGGCAGGAGGGGGATACGCAGTATTTT
-	once	TRBV6-5	TRBJ2-7	CASSYRGYEQYF	TGTGCCAGCAGTTACCGAGGGTACGAGCAGTACTTC
-	-	TRBV11-2	TRBJ2-3	CASSLGASTDTQYF	TGTGCCAGCAGCTTGGGAGCTAGCACAGATACGCAGTATTTT
TRBD2	-	TRBV5-1	TRBJ2-1	CASSIAGEPYNEQFF	TGCGCCAGCAGCATAGCGGGGGAACCGTACAATGAGCAGTTCTTC
-	-	TRBV18	TRBJ2-5	CASSPQEGRGETQYF	TGTGCCAGCTCCCCCCAAGAGGGGAGAGGAGAGACCCAGTACTTC
-	-	TRBV7-3	TRBJ1-1	CASSLFPQSNTEAFF	TGTGCCAGCAGCCTATTTCCTCAATCGAACACTGAAGCTTTCTTT
-	-	TRBV7-9	TRBJ2-7	CASTPDSQASYEQYF	TGTGCCAGCACCCCGGACAGTCAAGCCTCGTACGAGCAGTACTTC
-	-	TRBV7-6	TRBJ2-7	CASTGWGGREQYF	TGTGCCAGCACCGGTTGGGGGGGGCGTGAGCAGTACTTC
TRBD2	-	TRBV7-2	TRBJ2-3	CASSRRLAGGYTDTQYF	TGTGCCAGCAGCCGAAGACTAGCGGGGGGCTACACAGATACGCAGTATTTT
-	-	TRBV5-1	TRBJ1-4	CASSLTGTATNEKLFF	TGCGCCAGCAGCTTGACAGGAACGGCAACTAATGAAAAACTGTTTTTT
-	-	TRBV28	TRBJ2-3	CASSLAGVAADTQYF	TGTGCCAGCAGTTTAGCAGGGGTCGCAGCAGATACGCAGTATTTT
TRBD1	-	TRBV4-1	TRBJ1-5	CASSRDRGNQPQHF	TGCGCCAGCAGCCGGGACAGGGGCAATCAGCCCCAGCATTTT
-	-	TRBV14	TRBJ2-7	CASSQDLRAEQYF	TGTGCCAGCAGCCAAGATCTCCGGGCCGAGCAGTACTTC
-	-	TRBV9	TRBJ1-2	CASSVALGGYTF	TGTGCCAGCAGCGTAGCTTTAGGTGGCTACACCTTC
-	-	TRBV30	TRBJ1-6	CAGTGSYNSPLHF	TGTGCGGGAACCGGATCCTATAATTCACCCCTCCACTTT
TRBD1	-	TRBV18	TRBJ1-5	CASSRQGSNQPQHF	TGTGCCAGCTCACGACAGGGGAGCAATCAGCCCCAGCATTTT
-	once	TRBV5-1	TRBJ1-1	CASRPGPTEAFF	TGCGCCAGCAGACCGGGGCCCACTGAAGCTTTCTTT
TRBD2	-	TRBV9	TRBJ2-3	CASSFHFRGLEKDTQYF	TGTGCCAGCAGCTTCCACTTTCGCGGACTAGAGAAAGATACGCAGTATTTT
-	-	TRBV12-5	TRBJ2-3	CASGVQGSDTQYF	TGTGCTAGTGGGGTACAGGGATCAGATACGCAGTATTTT
TRBD2	-	TRBV5-1	TRBJ2-3	CASSFGTSGGADTQYF	TGCGCCAGCAGCTTCGGGACTAGCGGGGGTGCAGATACGCAGTATTTT